A selection of T cell receptor beta chains follows, all from one sample in a study of T cell responses to AZD1222 COVID-19 vaccine. The assay was immunoSEQ multiplex PCR, and TCRdb's table has in-frame clones only and misses some. The repertoire includes about 150,000 clones, approximately 88% of them detected once, and about 3.3% sits in the top ten. Sequenced material: peripheral blood, taken on day 0 of MenACWY control vaccination. The receptors shown here come from an adult in good health. CDR3s include the opening cysteine and the closing phenylalanine or tryptophan. Fields, in order: J gene, V gene, clone size, D gene, CDR3 DNA, CDR3 protein. D genes are given only for firm matches. Some rows mark clone size as missing; the rest say once, few, many or name a class of expanded clone.

>TRBJ2-7|TRBV6-1|NA|TRBD2
TGTGCCAGCAGTAAAGCGGGGTACCACGAGCAGTACTTC
CASSKAGYHEQYF
>TRBJ1-1|TRBV6-6|NA|TRBD1
TGTGCCAGCAGTTACGCTAGGGACAGGGGAGGTAGTGCTTTCTTT
CASSYARDRGGSAFF
>TRBJ1-4|TRBV20-1|NA|NA
TGCAGTGCTAGTTCGCCAACTAATGAAAAACTGTTTTTT
CSASSPTNEKLFF
>TRBJ1-2|TRBV28|once|TRBD1
TGTGCCAGCAGTCCCACGACAGGGAGCTATGGCTACACCTTC
CASSPTTGSYGYTF
>TRBJ2-3|TRBV7-9|NA|NA
TGTGCCAGCAGCTCGGGGACCTTCACAGATACGCAGTATTTT
CASSSGTFTDTQYF
>TRBJ2-7|TRBV15|once|TRBD1
TGTGCCACCAGCAGAGACAGGGGGTGGTCCTACGAGCAGTACTTC
CATSRDRGWSYEQYF
>TRBJ2-1|TRBV7-2|NA|TRBD2
TGTGCCAGCAGCTTAGGGGCCAGCGGGGGGGCATGGAATGAGCAGTTCTTC
CASSLGASGGAWNEQFF
>TRBJ2-1|TRBV29-1|NA|NA
TGCAGCATATACCGGGACTTAGGAGGTACTGAGCAGTTCTTC
CSIYRDLGGTEQFF
>TRBJ2-1|TRBV28|NA|TRBD1
TGTGCCAGCAGTGGGACAGTCCTTTCTTACAATGAGCAGTTCTTC
CASSGTVLSYNEQFF
>TRBJ1-2|TRBV9|NA|NA
TGTGCCAGCAGCGTACACAGGGAGCGCCAGAGCTATGGCTACACCTTC
CASSVHRERQSYGYTF
>TRBJ2-3|TRBV29-1|NA|TRBD2
TGCAGCGTTGTCGCGGGGGGCACAGATACGCAGTATTTT
CSVVAGGTDTQYF
>TRBJ1-1|TRBV6-2/TRBV6-3|NA|NA
TGTGCCAGCAGTTACTCGATGGGGTGGAACACTGCAGCTTTCTTT
CASSYSMGWNTAAFF
>TRBJ2-1|TRBV2|NA|NA
TGTGCCAGCAGCAGGGACGCCAACTATGAGCAGTTCTTC
CASSRDANYEQFF
>TRBJ2-7|TRBV5-1|once|TRBD1
TGCGCCAGCAGCGGACAGGCCGGCGAGCAGTACTTC
CASSGQAGEQYF
>TRBJ1-1|TRBV7-9|few|TRBD1
TGTGCCAGCCTCCAGGGGGCGAGGGCTGAAGCTTTCTTT
CASLQGARAEAFF
>TRBJ1-6|TRBV10-3|NA|NA
TGTGCCATCAGACCTGGGGAGGGCGGTAATTCACCCCTCCACTTT
CAIRPGEGGNSPLHF
>TRBJ1-4|TRBV2|NA|NA
TGTGCCAGCAGGGAGCCGGGACGGGAACTGTTTTTT
CASREPGRELFF
>TRBJ2-1|TRBV24-1|NA|TRBD2
TGTGCCACCAGTGATCCGGGACTAGCGGGAGGCGGTGAGCAGTTCTTC
CATSDPGLAGGGEQFF
>TRBJ2-2|TRBV4-3|NA|NA
TGCGCCAGCAGCCAAGAGGAGGGGACAACCGGGGAGCTGTTTTTT
CASSQEEGTTGELFF
>TRBJ1-3|TRBV28|NA|TRBD1
TGTGCCAGCAGTCCTCCGGGACAGGGGAACTCTGGGGACACCATATATTTT
CASSPPGQGNSGDTIYF
>TRBJ1-2|TRBV30|NA|NA
TGTGCCTGGAGGACTACAGGCCTCTGGGTGAATCGTTATGGCTACACCTTC
CAWRTTGLWVNRYGYTF
>TRBJ2-7|TRBV7-8|NA|TRBD1
TGTGCCAGCAGCCTACAGGGGGCCCGGGAGCAGTACTTC
CASSLQGAREQYF